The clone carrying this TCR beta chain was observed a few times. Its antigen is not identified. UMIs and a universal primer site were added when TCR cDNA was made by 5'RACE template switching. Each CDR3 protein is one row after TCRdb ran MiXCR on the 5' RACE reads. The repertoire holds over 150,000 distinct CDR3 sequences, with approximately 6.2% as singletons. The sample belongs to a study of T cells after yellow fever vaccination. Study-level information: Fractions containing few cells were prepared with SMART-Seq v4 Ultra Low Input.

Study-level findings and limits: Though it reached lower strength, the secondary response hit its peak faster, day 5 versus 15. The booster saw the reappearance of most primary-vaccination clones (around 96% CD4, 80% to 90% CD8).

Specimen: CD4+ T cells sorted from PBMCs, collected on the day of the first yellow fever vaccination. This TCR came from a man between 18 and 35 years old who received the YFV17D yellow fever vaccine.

CDR3 sequence: CASSLDLNYNSPLHF. CDR3 DNA: TGTGCCAGCAGCTTAGACCTGAACTATAATTCACCCCTCCACTTT. The chain has TRBV7-8 and TRBJ1-6; D is undetermined. CDR3 length equals 15 residues. Trimming cost V 1 base and J 3 bases, with 7 bases left between them. Germline-derived CDR1 and CDR2 are SGHVS and FQNEAQ.